These 20 T cell receptor beta chains originate from one sample sequenced in a study of cytomegalovirus exposure and HLA in healthy donors. The PCR contained 60 Vbeta and 13 Jbeta primers. Clones were read by immunoSEQ multiplex PCR, and TCRdb kept only the in-frame ones, dropping some. The top ten hold around 4% of the sample, which has 100,000 to 150,000 clones, 72% seen once. Material: PBMCs. The receptors stem from a man in his thirties or forties in good health and CMV-seronegative.

About this clone itself: This sample includes further DNA sequences coding for the same CDR3. This sequence joins TRBV2 and TRBJ2-7; tentative D call: TRBD1 (5 bases). The CDR3 sequence is 15 residues long. V lost 2 bases and J 4 bases, leaving 15 bases between the germline ends. CDR1 is SNHLY, CDR2 FYNNEI, per germline. The CDR3 sequence: CASSEPTQRGYEQYF. In DNA, the CDR3 is TGTGCCAGCAGTGAACCTACCCAAAGGGGATACGAGCAGTACTTC.

This clone was seen just once. The CDR3 sequence: CASSSVPYYTF. The CDR3 region has the DNA TGTGCCAGCAGTTCGGTACCGTATTACACCTTC. This chain connects TRBV6-6 to TRBJ1-2; no clear D gene. With 4 bases removed from V and 11 bases from J, the gap between germline ends came to 11 bases. The CDR3 extends over 11 amino acids. CDR1 and CDR2 from the germline V gene are MNHNY and SVGAGI (reference sequence).

The V gene is TRBV5-1, the J gene TRBJ2-6; weak D call: TRBD1 (6 bases). The CDR3 is 16 amino acids. Trimming pared 3 bases from V and 3 bases from J, leaving 13 bases between. The V gene's germline CDR1 is SGHRS and CDR2 YFSETQ. DNA of the CDR3: TGCGCCAGCAGCTCGGGAACAGGGTATGGGGCCAACGTCCTGACTTTC. This gives the protein CASSSGTGYGANVLTF.

The chain joins TRBV5-5 to TRBJ2-7; TRBD1 aligns across 9 bases. The CDR3 is 18 amino acids. Germline V gene data show CDR1 as SGHKS and CDR2 as YYEKEE (reference sequence). Losses at the gene ends were 3 bases for V and 3 bases for J; bases not matched to a gene: 16. In nucleotides, the CDR3 is TGTGCCAGCAGCTCCTATCCCCGGGGTAAGACAGGGGGCTACGAGCAGTACTTC. Translation: CASSSYPRGKTGGYEQYF.

J is TRBJ2-3 and V is TRBV7-9; TRBD1 matches 9 bases. V gave up 5 bases and J gave up 5 bases; unmatched junction bases: 8. Germline V gene lookup returns CDR1 SEHNR and CDR2 FQNEAQ (reference sequence). This CDR3 has 15 residues. CDR3 coding DNA: TGTGCCAGCAGCCCCGGGACAGGGAGAATAGATACGCAGTATTTT. The encoded protein is CASSPGTGRIDTQYF.

Note on this clone: Germline and junction disagree at one end, which may indicate a read error. This rearrangement joins TRBV10-3 to TRBJ2-5, with unresolved D. The DNA end is a closer match to TRBJ2-7, so the J assignment may be wrong. The germline V gene encodes CDR1 ENHRY and CDR2 SYGVKD. The CDR3 covers 12 residues. The CDR3 DNA reads as TGTGCCAGCAGTAAGTTTACCTACGAGCAGTACTTC. Translating gives CASSKFTYEQYF.

V usage is TRBV19 and J usage is TRBJ2-7, with TRBD1 matching over 8 bases. Trimming at V came to 3 bases and at J to 0 bases, leaving 4 bases not matched to a gene. The CDR3 spans 15 residues. CDR1 LNHDA and CDR2 SQIVND come from the germline V gene (reference sequence). The CDR3 spells CASSIIGQGSYEQYF. In DNA, the CDR3 is TGTGCCAGTAGTATTATAGGACAGGGCTCCTACGAGCAGTACTTC. Filled out from reference TRBV19 and TRBJ2-7, the complete variable domain reads DGGITQSPKYLFRKEGQNVTLSCEQNLNHDAMYWYRQDPGQGLRLIYYSQIVNDFQKGDIAEGYSVSREKKESFPLTVTSAQKNPTAFYLCASSIIGQGSYEQYFGPGTRLTVT.

This sequence joins TRBV6-1 and TRBJ2-2; D is undetermined. Trimming removed 0 bases at V and 5 bases at J, with 13 bases between. The CDR3 has 16 amino acids. CDR1 MNHNS and CDR2 SASEGT come from the germline V gene. The CDR3, as DNA: TGTGCCAGCAGTGAAGCGATCGAGGCCCTAACCGGGGAGCTGTTTTTT. Translating gives CASSEAIEALTGELFF.

This chain connects TRBV27 to TRBJ1-5; 9 bases align to TRBD1. Trimming removed 6 bases from V and 0 bases from J; junction bases left unmatched: 12. The CDR3 contains 18 residues. Germline CDR1 and CDR2: MNHEY and SMNVEV (reference sequence). The CDR3 sequence: CASRPRDRDAYSNQPQHF. The CDR3 bases are TGTGCCAGCAGGCCCCGGGACAGGGATGCTTATAGCAATCAGCCCCAGCATTTT.

The V call is TRBV7-8, the J call TRBJ1-1, with D unclear. V gave up 1 base and J gave up 1 base, with 4 bases separating them. Per the germline V gene, CDR1 is SGHVS and CDR2 is FQNEAQ. This CDR3 region has 13 residues. This CDR3 reads CASSLVRNTEAFF. The CDR3, as DNA: TGTGCCAGCAGCTTAGTCAGGAACACTGAAGCTTTCTTT.

The V call is TRBV29-1, the J call TRBJ2-5; D perhaps matches TRBD2 (5 bases). The CDR3 contains 12 residues. Germline lookup yields CDR1 SQVTM and CDR2 ANQGSEA. V was cut by 4 bases and J by 4 bases, with 10 bases left in between. This CDR3 reads CSVARGRETQYF. CDR3 nucleotides: TGCAGCGTTGCCAGAGGGAGAGAGACCCAGTACTTC.

The sample holds one count of this clone. V usage is TRBV19 and J usage is TRBJ2-1, with D possibly TRBD2 on 5 matching bases. Looked up from germline, CDR1 is LNHDA and CDR2 is SQIVND (reference sequence). The CDR3 consists of 14 residues. Trimming stripped 6 bases from V and 7 bases from J, with 16 bases between. Written as DNA, the CDR3 is TGTGCCAGTAGGAGATTGGGCCCGGGGAATGAGCAGTTCTTC. Protein: CASRRLGPGNEQFF.

V gene TRBV4-2 combines with J gene TRBJ2-1, with D maybe TRBD1 (5 bases). V lost 1 base and J 2 bases, leaving 15 bases between the germline ends. The CDR3 covers 17 residues. CDR1 and CDR2 from the germline V gene are LGHNA and YNFKEQ. CDR3 in DNA: TGTGCCAGCAGCCAAGCCAGTAGGGCAGGGCCCTACAATGAGCAGTTCTTC. Protein sequence: CASSQASRAGPYNEQFF.

The chain has TRBV9 and TRBJ1-6; possible D gene TRBD1, 6 bases. The CDR3 is 16 residues long. Trimming removed 0 bases from V and 9 bases from J, with 16 bases in between. The V gene's germline CDR1 is SGDLS and CDR2 YYNGEE. CDR3 in amino acids: CASSVGVTGSLSPLHF. In DNA, the CDR3 is TGTGCCAGCAGCGTAGGGGTTACAGGGAGTCTTTCACCCCTCCACTTT.

The V gene is TRBV30, the J gene TRBJ1-5, with 10 bases lining up with TRBD1. Looked up from germline, CDR1 is GTSNPN and CDR2 is SVGIG (reference sequence). The CDR3 is 16 residues long. V was pared by 2 bases and J by 3 bases, with 7 bases of the junction left unmatched. The CDR3 DNA reads as TGTGCCTGGAGTTCCGGGACAGGGGTATACAATCAGCCCCAGCATTTT. It is translated as CAWSSGTGVYNQPQHF. Complete variable domain (other parts from reference TRBV30 and TRBJ1-5): SQTIHQWPATLVQPVGSPLSLECTVEGTSNPNLYWYRQAAGRGLQLLFYSVGIGQISSEVPQNLSASRPQDRQFILSSKKLLLSDSGFYLCAWSSGTGVYNQPQHFGDGTRLSIL.

Worth noting for this clone: Other DNA sequences in this specimen translate into the identical CDR3. The chain is built from TRBV9 and TRBJ2-3; the D is unclear. This CDR3 has 13 residues. The germline CDR1 and CDR2 sequences are SGDLS and YYNGEE. V lost 0 bases, J lost 4 bases, and 6 bases lay in between. The CDR3: CASSVGSPDTQYF. For the CDR3, the DNA is TGTGCCAGCAGCGTAGGTAGCCCAGATACGCAGTATTTT.

The chain is built from TRBV4-2 and TRBJ2-2; TRBD2 matches 8 bases. CDR3 size: 17 residues. Germline V gene lookup returns CDR1 LGHNA and CDR2 YNFKEQ. V gave up 0 bases and J gave up 4 bases; unmatched junction bases: 7. The CDR3 DNA reads as TGTGCCAGCAGCCAAGAGCCGACCCGGGGGGGCACCGGGGAGCTGTTTTTT. Its translation: CASSQEPTRGGTGELFF.

The rearrangement uses TRBV5-6 and TRBJ2-7; D perhaps matches TRBD2 (6 bases). The CDR3 loop spans 13 amino acids. The V and J ends lost 3 bases and 7 bases respectively, with 14 bases between them. Germline CDR1 is SGHDT and CDR2 is YYEEEE. The CDR3 DNA reads TGTGCCAGCAGCTCTCCGAGTCGGGGGGAGCAGTACTTC. It specifies CASSSPSRGEQYF.

Notes on this clone: Other DNA sequences in this specimen translate into the identical CDR3. The rearrangement uses TRBV5-1 and TRBJ1-3; D unclear. Germline assignment: CDR1 SGHRS and CDR2 YFSETQ. V shed 1 base and J shed 0 bases, with 8 bases lying between them. The CDR3 is 15 amino acids. The CDR3 sequence: CASSLTGNSGNTIYF. The CDR3 DNA sequence: TGCGCCAGCAGCTTGACGGGGAACTCTGGAAACACCATATATTTT.

The gene calls are TRBV5-1 and TRBJ1-2; unclear D gene. Between the trimmed V and J ends, which lost 4 bases and 8 bases, there was a span of 18 bases. CDR3 length equals 14 residues. CDR1 and CDR2 (germline): SGHRS, YFSETQ. The CDR3 loop reads CASSRALTTGGYTF. The CDR3, as DNA: TGCGCCAGCAGCAGGGCCCTAACTACGGGGGGCTACACCTTC.